Listed below are T cell receptor beta chains from one sample, sequenced in a study of metastatic and nonmetastatic thyroid tumors. TCRdb reprocessed the PCR reads via MiXCR. The data hold tens of thousands of clones, with about 25% observed a single time. Source material: blood. These receptors came from a male donor with papillary thyroid cancer or a benign thyroid nodule (not recorded which). Some clones in this sample may be carry-over from other donors' samples. The CDR3 runs from the conserved cysteine through the conserved F or W. A D gene is named only where the DNA matches it firmly. The size field is filled for only some rows; it gives once, few, many or a size class.

j_call v_call d_call clone_size cdr3_nt cdr3_aa
TRBJ2-6 TRBV18 - - TGTGCCAGCTCACCGCCCGGGGCTGGGGCCAACGTCCTGACTTTC CASSPPGAGANVLTF
TRBJ2-2 TRBV5-4 - - TGTGCCAGCGGGGGGCCAGGCACCGGGGAGCTGTTTTTT CASGGPGTGELFF
TRBJ1-4 TRBV5-1 - many TGCGCCAGCAGCTTGGTAGGCAGGGGAGAAAAACTGTTTTTT CASSLVGRGEKLFF
TRBJ2-2 TRBV20-1 - - TGCAGTGCTAGGGCTAGCAGGGGGGGGACCGGGGAGCTGTTTTTT CSARASRGGTGELFF
TRBJ2-7 TRBV19 - medium-sized TGTGCCAGTAGTACGGCTCGGGTCCCCTACGAGCAGTACTTC CASSTARVPYEQYF
TRBJ1-6 TRBV4-1 - many TGCGCCAGCAGCCAAGGACAAACAGGCCCACCCCTCCACTTT CASSQGQTGPPLHF
TRBJ1-5 TRBV18 TRBD1 many TGTGCCAGCTCTCTTGGACAGGGCAATCAGCCCCAGCATTTT CASSLGQGNQPQHF
TRBJ2-3 TRBV6-5 - many TGTGCCAGCAGTTACTCCCAGGTACCCCCAGATACGCAGTATTTT CASSYSQVPPDTQYF
TRBJ2-3 TRBV7-7 TRBD2 many TGTGCCAGCAGTCCCTCTAGCGGCTTGGGGGCAGATACGCAGTATTTT CASSPSSGLGADTQYF
TRBJ2-7 TRBV28 TRBD1 many TGTGCCAGCACCATAGCCGGGACAGGGTTTACCGAGCAGTACTTC CASTIAGTGFTEQYF
TRBJ2-7 TRBV2 - - TGTGCCAGCATCGAGACAGTGAGCTCCTACGAGCAGTACTTC CASIETVSSYEQYF
TRBJ2-7 TRBV27 - few TGTGCCAGCAGTTTAACTAGATTTGGGCATGGCGAGCAGTACTTC CASSLTRFGHGEQYF
TRBJ2-7 TRBV7-9 - many TGTGCCAGCACCTCGCTGGAAGAGCAGTACTTC CASTSLEEQYF
TRBJ2-7 TRBV28 - - TGTGCCAGCAGTTTTTTATCCTACGAGCAGTACTTC CASSFLSYEQYF
TRBJ1-6 TRBV5-1 - - TGCGCCAGCAGCTTGGGGGTGAACAGGGAGGAGTTGTCGCCCCTCCACTTT CASSLGVNREELSPLHF
TRBJ2-3 TRBV30 - - TGTGCCTGTTCGCGCGGGGATACTCAGTATTTT CACSRGDTQYF
TRBJ2-1 TRBV6-4 - few TGTGCCAGCAGTGAGCGGAGAGACAATGAGCAGTTCTTC CASSERRDNEQFF
TRBJ1-2 TRBV12-3/TRBV12-4 - many TGTGCCAGCCAGTCGGCGATTGGCTACACCTTC CASQSAIGYTF
TRBJ1-5 TRBV5-1 - many TGCGCCAGCAGTTCATTGAAGATTTATAGCAATCAGCCCCAGCATTTT CASSSLKIYSNQPQHF
TRBJ2-2 TRBV9 - many TGTGCCAGCAGCGCCTCCTCGAACCCCACCGGGGAGCTGTTTTTT CASSASSNPTGELFF
TRBJ2-7 TRBV7-3 - few TGTGCCAGCAGCCCCCCCCACGAGCAGTACTTC CASSPPHEQYF
TRBJ1-1 TRBV2 - few TGTGCCAGCCCCCATCCAGGTGAAGCTTTCTTT CASPHPGEAFF
TRBJ1-6 TRBV28 - medium-sized TGTGCCAGCAGTTTACGGGTCCCCCCCCTCCACTTT CASSLRVPPLHF
TRBJ1-2 TRBV3-1 - - TGTGCCAGCAGCCAAGATGTACAGGGAAGAGGCTACACCTTC CASSQDVQGRGYTF
TRBJ2-1 TRBV28 - many TGTGCCAGCAGTCTCAGGGGCCCCAGGGTGCAGTTCTTC CASSLRGPRVQFF
TRBJ2-7 TRBV4-1 - many TGCGCCAGCAGCCAGGACACCGCGGGTGACGAGCAGTACTTC CASSQDTAGDEQYF
TRBJ2-6 TRBV11-2 TRBD2 - TGTGCCAGCAGCTTAGGGGGGGGCTCTGGGGCCAACGTCCTGACTTTC CASSLGGGSGANVLTF
TRBJ2-3 TRBV2 TRBD2 once TGTGCCAGCAGTGAAGGGGCAGCGGGAGATAGCACAGATACGCAGTATTTT CASSEGAAGDSTDTQYF
TRBJ2-7 TRBV6-1 TRBD1 medium-sized TGTGCCAGCGGGACAGGGGCCTACGAGCAGTACTTC CASGTGAYEQYF
TRBJ2-1 TRBV7-3 TRBD2 - TGTGCCAGCAGCTTAGGCGGGAGGGCCGTTAATGAGCAGTTCTTC CASSLGGRAVNEQFF